The rows below give T cell receptor beta chains drawn from one sample of a study of T cell repertoires in cytomegalovirus infection. A single record per CDR3 protein comes from TCRdb applying MiXCR to the reads. The table records 600,000 to 800,000 distinct CDR3 sequences, approximately 24% of them present only once. Sequenced: CD8+ T cells from PBMCs. These TCRs come from a human donor in good health (CMV status not recorded). Some clones in this sample may be carry-over from other donors' samples. Each CDR3 is given with its conserved first and last residue. The D gene is left open where the match is weak. Some rows mark clone size as missing; the rest say once, few, many or name a class of expanded clone.

TRBJ1-1,few,TRBV24-1,NA,CATPEQGRETEAFF,TGTGCCACCCCAGAACAGGGACGAGAGACTGAAGCTTTCTTT
TRBJ1-1,many,TRBV7-2,NA,CASSLGGSANTEAFF,TGTGCCAGCAGCTTAGGAGGGTCGGCGAACACTGAAGCTTTCTTT
TRBJ2-1,many,TRBV24-1,NA,CATSDFDSHNEQFF,TGTGCCACCAGTGATTTCGATAGCCACAATGAGCAGTTCTTC
TRBJ2-7,many,TRBV7-2,NA,CASSLSRVNEQYF,TGTGCCAGCAGCTTGAGCAGGGTCAACGAGCAGTACTTC
TRBJ2-5,few,TRBV29-1,NA,CSVEEDPAEKTQYF,TGCAGCGTTGAGGAGGACCCAGCCGAGAAGACCCAGTACTTC
TRBJ2-5,NA,TRBV12-5,NA,CASAQGGTAQETQYF,TGTGCTAGTGCCCAAGGAGGGACAGCTCAAGAGACCCAGTACTTC
TRBJ2-3,NA,TRBV6-5,NA,CASSSQRASTDTQYF,TGTGCCAGCAGTAGTCAAAGGGCTAGCACAGATACGCAGTATTTT
TRBJ2-3,few,TRBV19,NA,CASSITEMEPDTQYF,TGTGCCAGTAGTATTACTGAGATGGAACCAGATACGCAGTATTTT
TRBJ2-2,many,TRBV10-2,NA,CASTGGSTGELFF,TGCGCCAGCACTGGGGGATCCACCGGGGAGCTGTTTTTT
TRBJ2-7,NA,TRBV6-2/TRBV6-3,NA,CASSYPAYEQYF,TGTGCCAGCAGTTATCCTGCCTACGAGCAGTACTTC
TRBJ2-5,NA,TRBV29-1,NA,CSVGWTSETQYF,TGCAGCGTTGGGTGGACATCTGAGACCCAGTACTTC
TRBJ1-2,few,TRBV9,NA,CAGSGYTF,TGTGCCGGATCGGGCTACACCTTC
TRBJ1-5,many,TRBV27,NA,CASSLGINQPQHF,TGTGCCAGCAGTTTGGGGATCAATCAGCCCCAGCATTTT
TRBJ1-1,NA,TRBV13,NA,CASSRGQRNTEAFF,TGTGCCAGCAGCCGTGGACAGAGGAACACTGAAGCTTTCTTT
TRBJ1-1,NA,TRBV5-1,NA,CASSLGQGMGTEAFF,TGCGCCAGCAGCTTGGGTCAGGGGATGGGCACTGAAGCTTTCTTT
TRBJ2-2,few,TRBV27,NA,CASNPWAGLTGELFF,TGTGCCAGCAACCCCTGGGCGGGCCTCACCGGGGAGCTGTTTTTT